The rows below give T cell receptor beta chains drawn from one sample of a study of molecular identifiers for immune sequencing clone quantification. TCRdb called the PCR reads again in MiXCR, with one record for every CDR3 protein. The sample gives around 65,000 distinct CDR3 sequences, less than 20% of which show up once; approximately 1.4% is in the top ten. Source material: naive CD8+ T cells from blood, with Jurkat cell RNA spiked in. All receptors derive from a human donor in good health. Some libraries in this study had Jurkat cell RNA spiked in. CDR3s include the opening cysteine and the closing phenylalanine or tryptophan. A D gene is named only where the DNA matches it firmly. Rows may omit the clone size; those that give it use once, few, many or a size class.

size	V	J	D	CDR3	DNA
many	TRBV4-3	TRBJ2-1	TRBD2	CASSPSSGISADEQFF	TGCGCCAGCAGCCCCTCTAGCGGAATCTCTGCAGATGAGCAGTTCTTC
many	TRBV2	TRBJ2-7	-	CASSELELEQYF	TGTGCCAGCAGTGAACTAGAACTCGAGCAGTACTTC
-	TRBV20-1	TRBJ2-3	-	CSARSLSTDTQYF	TGCAGTGCTAGATCGTTAAGCACAGATACGCAGTATTTC
few	TRBV12-3/TRBV12-4	TRBJ2-7	-	CASNNGWDEQYF	TGTGCCAGCAATAATGGATGGGACGAGCAGTACTTC
many	TRBV20-1	TRBJ2-5	TRBD2	CSASFLAGGLGTQYF	TGCAGTGCTAGTTTCCTAGCGGGAGGGTTAGGGACCCAGTACTTC
few	TRBV5-6	TRBJ2-4	-	CASSFGGAKNIQYF	TGTGCCAGCAGCTTCGGGGGAGCCAAAAACATTCAGTACTTC
many	TRBV6-1	TRBJ2-2	TRBD2	CASSELAGALAGELFF	TGTGCCAGCAGCGAGCTAGCGGGAGCCCTTGCCGGGGAGCTGTTTTTT
-	TRBV7-9	TRBJ2-7	-	CASGDKPREQYF	TGTGCCAGCGGCGACAAACCTCGCGAGCAGTACTTC
few	TRBV10-3	TRBJ2-1	TRBD2	CAISEELAGRYEQFF	TGTGCCATCAGTGAGGAACTAGCGGGAAGGTATGAGCAGTTCTTC
once	TRBV15	TRBJ2-5	-	CATSGTRGSETQYF	TGTGCCACCAGCGGGACAAGGGGCTCAGAGACCCAGTACTTC
many	TRBV7-8	TRBJ2-7	TRBD2	CASSLGAGGLYEQYF	TGTGCCAGCAGCTTAGGTGCGGGAGGGCTTTACGAGCAGTACTTC
-	TRBV24-1	TRBJ1-5	-	CATGGAREGGSNQPQHF	TGTGCCACCGGTGGTGCCAGGGAGGGAGGTAGCAATCAGCCCCAGCATTTT
many	TRBV11-2	TRBJ1-1	-	CASSSVPGDTEAFF	TGTGCCAGCAGCTCCGTCCCGGGGGACACTGAAGCTTTCTTT
many	TRBV20-1	TRBJ2-7	-	CSARDSNLGVPYEQYF	TGCAGTGCTAGAGATTCGAATTTGGGAGTCCCCTACGAGCAGTACTTC
many	TRBV3-1	TRBJ2-1	-	CASSQDRIPGPYNEQFF	TGTGCCAGCAGCCAAGATCGGATACCGGGACCTTACAATGAGCAGTTCTTC
many	TRBV11-2	TRBJ2-7	-	CASSLVTRAYEQYF	TGTGCCAGCAGCTTAGTCACTAGAGCCTACGAGCAGTACTTC
-	TRBV12-3/TRBV12-4	TRBJ2-1	TRBD2	CASGWAGVVNEQFF	TGTGCCAGCGGTTGGGCGGGGGTAGTTAATGAGCAGTTCTTC
many	TRBV20-1	TRBJ2-1	-	CSARSGLPSLEQFF	TGCAGTGCTAGATCCGGACTACCTTCCTTGGAGCAGTTCTTC
many	TRBV28	TRBJ1-1	-	CASSTLAEEAFF	TGTGCCAGCAGTACACTTGCAGAGGAAGCTTTCTTT
many	TRBV4-1	TRBJ1-4	-	CASSPRQSKTNEKLFF	TGCGCCAGCAGCCCACGACAGTCCAAGACGAATGAAAAACTGTTTTTT
many	TRBV27	TRBJ1-2	-	CASRSGGLGYTF	TGTGCCAGCAGATCCGGGGGGTTGGGCTACACCTTC
many	TRBV5-4	TRBJ2-1	TRBD2	CATSGTVNEQFF	TGTGCCACCAGCGGGACGGTGAATGAGCAGTTCTTC
many	TRBV2	TRBJ1-5	TRBD1	CASRWDRMSNQPQHF	TGTGCCAGCAGGTGGGACAGGATGAGCAATCAGCCCCAGCATTTT